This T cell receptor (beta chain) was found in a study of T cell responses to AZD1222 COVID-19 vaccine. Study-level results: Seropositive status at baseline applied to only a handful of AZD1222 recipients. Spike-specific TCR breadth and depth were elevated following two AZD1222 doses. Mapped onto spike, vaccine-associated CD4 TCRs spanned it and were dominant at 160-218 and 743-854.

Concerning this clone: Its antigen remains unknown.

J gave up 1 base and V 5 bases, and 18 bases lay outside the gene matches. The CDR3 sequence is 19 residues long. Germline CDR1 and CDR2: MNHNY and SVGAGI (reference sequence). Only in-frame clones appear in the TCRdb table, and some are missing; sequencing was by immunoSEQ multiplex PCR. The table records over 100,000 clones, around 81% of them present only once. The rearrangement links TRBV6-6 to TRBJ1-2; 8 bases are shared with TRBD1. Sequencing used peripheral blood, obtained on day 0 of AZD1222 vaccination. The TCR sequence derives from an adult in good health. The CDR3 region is CASSRVPQGAFRSNYGYTF. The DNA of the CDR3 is TGTGCCAGCAGTCGAGTACCCCAGGGGGCATTTAGGAGTAACTATGGCTACACCTTC.